These T cell receptor beta chains were read from a single sample in a study of T-cell memory formation after mild COVID-19. TCRdb fed the 5' RACE reads into MiXCR, producing one record per CDR3 protein. The sample carries 450,000 or so distinct CDR3 sequences, 20% recorded once. The specimen was PBMCs or a T cell subset sorted from them (not recorded which). The receptors here all came from an adult woman who had mild COVID-19 (a few samples of this study predate the infection). Cell type and time point are not known. CDR3s include the opening cysteine and the closing phenylalanine or tryptophan. D genes are given only for firm matches. Rows may omit the clone size; those that give it use once, few, many or a size class.

j_gene: TRBJ1-5; d_gene: .; abundance: .; v_gene: TRBV15; CDR3nt: TGTGCCACCAGCAGAGAGAGGGTGACAGAGAATCAGCCCCAGCATTTT; CDR3aa: CATSRERVTENQPQHF
j_gene: TRBJ2-7; d_gene: .; abundance: .; v_gene: TRBV27; CDR3nt: TGTGCCAGCAGTTTAGCCGCAGGCAGGGGCTCCTACGAGCAGTACTTC; CDR3aa: CASSLAAGRGSYEQYF
j_gene: TRBJ2-7; d_gene: .; abundance: .; v_gene: TRBV10-3; CDR3nt: TGTGCCATCAGTGAGGTAGGAGTGGACTACGAGCAGTACTTC; CDR3aa: CAISEVGVDYEQYF
j_gene: TRBJ2-1; d_gene: .; abundance: few; v_gene: TRBV5-1; CDR3nt: TGCGCCAGCAGCTTGTCGGCAGAGAACAATGAGCAGTTCTTC; CDR3aa: CASSLSAENNEQFF
j_gene: TRBJ1-1; d_gene: .; abundance: .; v_gene: TRBV30; CDR3nt: TGTGCCTGGGATAACAACGGGATCTCAGAAGCTTTCTTT; CDR3aa: CAWDNNGISEAFF
j_gene: TRBJ2-3; d_gene: .; abundance: few; v_gene: TRBV7-6; CDR3nt: TGTGCCAGCAGCTTAGGGCGGGGAGACCGCACAGATACGCAGTATTTT; CDR3aa: CASSLGRGDRTDTQYF
j_gene: TRBJ2-1; d_gene: TRBD2; abundance: .; v_gene: TRBV19; CDR3nt: TGTGCCAGTAGCAGTATTTCGGGGGGAGAGAATGAGCAGTTCTTC; CDR3aa: CASSSISGGENEQFF
j_gene: TRBJ1-2; d_gene: .; abundance: .; v_gene: TRBV30; CDR3nt: TGTGCCTGGAGTAAAGGGCTTGGCTACACCTTC; CDR3aa: CAWSKGLGYTF
j_gene: TRBJ1-2; d_gene: .; abundance: few; v_gene: TRBV5-1; CDR3nt: TGCGCCAGCAGCTTTCTTCGACAGGACCGCACGAACTATGGCTACACCTTC; CDR3aa: CASSFLRQDRTNYGYTF
j_gene: TRBJ2-7; d_gene: TRBD2; abundance: .; v_gene: TRBV7-2; CDR3nt: TGTGCCAGCAGCTTCGGGGGGGCCCACGAGCAGTACTTC; CDR3aa: CASSFGGAHEQYF
j_gene: TRBJ2-3; d_gene: TRBD2; abundance: few; v_gene: TRBV12-3/TRBV12-4; CDR3nt: TGTGCCAGCAGCCCGCGACTAGCGGGAGGGAAGGATACGCAGTATTTT; CDR3aa: CASSPRLAGGKDTQYF
j_gene: TRBJ1-1; d_gene: .; abundance: .; v_gene: TRBV29-1; CDR3nt: TGCAGCGTACGGGTGGATTTGAACACTGAAGCTTTCTTT; CDR3aa: CSVRVDLNTEAFF
j_gene: TRBJ2-7; d_gene: TRBD1; abundance: .; v_gene: TRBV24-1; CDR3nt: TGTGCCACCAGTGATTCGGTGGACAGGGGATCCTACGAGCAGTACTTC; CDR3aa: CATSDSVDRGSYEQYF
j_gene: TRBJ2-3; d_gene: .; abundance: .; v_gene: TRBV9; CDR3nt: TGTGCCAGCAGCGTAGAGAATAGCCCAGATACGCAGTATTTT; CDR3aa: CASSVENSPDTQYF
j_gene: TRBJ2-7; d_gene: .; abundance: many; v_gene: TRBV9; CDR3nt: TGTGCCAGCAGGTGGGGTGAGCAGTACTTC; CDR3aa: CASRWGEQYF
j_gene: TRBJ2-1; d_gene: .; abundance: .; v_gene: TRBV6-6; CDR3nt: TGTGCCAGCAGTTCCCAGGGAAAGTTCTTC; CDR3aa: CASSSQGKFF
j_gene: TRBJ1-6; d_gene: .; abundance: .; v_gene: TRBV27; CDR3nt: TGTGCCAGCAGCCTAAAAGAGCCAAGCTCCTATAATTCACCCCTCCACTTT; CDR3aa: CASSLKEPSSYNSPLHF
j_gene: TRBJ2-5; d_gene: .; abundance: .; v_gene: TRBV19; CDR3nt: TGTGCCAGTAATACCGGACTACAAGAGACCCAGTACTTC; CDR3aa: CASNTGLQETQYF
j_gene: TRBJ2-7; d_gene: TRBD1; abundance: .; v_gene: TRBV10-3; CDR3nt: TGTGCCATCAGTCTGGGACAGGCCCACGAGCAGTACTTC; CDR3aa: CAISLGQAHEQYF
j_gene: TRBJ2-5; d_gene: .; abundance: .; v_gene: TRBV18; CDR3nt: TGTGCCAGCTCACCACCGGGCAGGAGAGGGGAGACCCAGTACTTC; CDR3aa: CASSPPGRRGETQYF
j_gene: TRBJ1-1; d_gene: TRBD1; abundance: few; v_gene: TRBV5-1; CDR3nt: TGCGCCAGCAGCGGGACAGAGGAAAGGAGCCTGAACACTGAAGCTTTCTTT; CDR3aa: CASSGTEERSLNTEAFF
j_gene: TRBJ2-1; d_gene: .; abundance: .; v_gene: TRBV29-1; CDR3nt: TGCAGCGTGGCGGACGGCCTCTCCTACAATGAGCAGTTCTTC; CDR3aa: CSVADGLSYNEQFF
j_gene: TRBJ2-2; d_gene: TRBD1; abundance: .; v_gene: TRBV9; CDR3nt: TGTGCCAGCAGCGTCGACAGGGACACCGGGGAGCTGTTTTTT; CDR3aa: CASSVDRDTGELFF
j_gene: TRBJ2-5; d_gene: TRBD2; abundance: .; v_gene: TRBV12-3/TRBV12-4; CDR3nt: TGTGCCAGCAGTCCCTCGGGACTAGCGCACCAAGAGACCCAGTACTTC; CDR3aa: CASSPSGLAHQETQYF
j_gene: TRBJ2-1; d_gene: .; abundance: many; v_gene: TRBV5-1; CDR3nt: TGCGCCAGCAGCCTGGGCTCGACCTACAATGAGCAGTTCTTC; CDR3aa: CASSLGSTYNEQFF
j_gene: TRBJ1-6; d_gene: .; abundance: .; v_gene: TRBV27; CDR3nt: TGTGCCAGCAGCCAGAGCCTGTCAGCTAATTCACCCCTCCACTTT; CDR3aa: CASSQSLSANSPLHF
j_gene: TRBJ2-1; d_gene: .; abundance: .; v_gene: TRBV20-1; CDR3nt: TGCAGTGCTTTTTCCACCGCGCGGGTGGATGAGCAGTTCTTC; CDR3aa: CSAFSTARVDEQFF
j_gene: TRBJ2-3; d_gene: .; abundance: few; v_gene: TRBV29-1; CDR3nt: TGCAGCGTTAAGCTCAGGGAGGTCACAGATACGCAGTATTTT; CDR3aa: CSVKLREVTDTQYF
j_gene: TRBJ1-3; d_gene: .; abundance: .; v_gene: TRBV12-3/TRBV12-4; CDR3nt: TGTGCCAGCACATGGGTCCCTGGAAACACCATATATTTT; CDR3aa: CASTWVPGNTIYF
j_gene: TRBJ2-5; d_gene: TRBD1; abundance: .; v_gene: TRBV7-9; CDR3nt: TGTGCCAGCAGCCTCCGGGACAGGGGGCTGGAGGAGACCCAGTACTTC; CDR3aa: CASSLRDRGLEETQYF
j_gene: TRBJ2-1; d_gene: TRBD2; abundance: .; v_gene: TRBV7-7; CDR3nt: TGTGCCAGCAGCTTGTCAGCGGGGGGGTACAATGAGCAGTTCTTC; CDR3aa: CASSLSAGGYNEQFF
j_gene: TRBJ2-1; d_gene: .; abundance: few; v_gene: TRBV12-3/TRBV12-4; CDR3nt: TGTGCCAGCAGTTGGGATGAGGGTGAGCAGTTCTTC; CDR3aa: CASSWDEGEQFF
j_gene: TRBJ1-1; d_gene: .; abundance: few; v_gene: TRBV15; CDR3nt: TGTGCCACCAGCAGAGTGGGCACTGAAGCTTTCTTT; CDR3aa: CATSRVGTEAFF
j_gene: TRBJ2-7; d_gene: .; abundance: few; v_gene: TRBV6-2/TRBV6-3; CDR3nt: TGTGCCAGCAGCCGAGCGGTCTCCTACGAGCAGTACTTC; CDR3aa: CASSRAVSYEQYF
j_gene: TRBJ2-7; d_gene: TRBD2; abundance: .; v_gene: TRBV2; CDR3nt: TGTGCCAGCAGGACTAGCGGGGTACTCTACGAGCAGTACTTC; CDR3aa: CASRTSGVLYEQYF
j_gene: TRBJ2-7; d_gene: .; abundance: .; v_gene: TRBV7-9; CDR3nt: TGTGCCAGCCACCGCCGGGGTGACGAGCAGTACTTC; CDR3aa: CASHRRGDEQYF
j_gene: TRBJ2-3; d_gene: TRBD1; abundance: few; v_gene: TRBV18; CDR3nt: TGTGCCAGCTCACAAACAGGGGGCGGCACAGATACGCAGTATTTT; CDR3aa: CASSQTGGGTDTQYF